This T cell receptor beta chain was sequenced in a study of PD-1 blockade in classical Hodgkin lymphoma (TCRdb year 2020). Regarding the study in general: Nivolumab dosing was 3 mg/kg intravenously every 2 weeks, continuing until either disease progression or unacceptable toxicity. A peripheral blood immune signature of response to PD-1 blockade in classical Hodgkin lymphoma was defined using TCR beta sequencing and CyTOF. Study-wide conclusions, independent of this receptor: Baseline TCR diversity was reported to be lower in newly diagnosed patients than in healthy donors, and even lower in relapsed/refractory patients. Diversity was lower in patients who began nivolumab less than 1 year after ASCT, so these patients were left out of later analyses to avoid confounding by immune reconstitution. Trial patients with a complete response had baseline diversity similar to that of newly diagnosed patients, while partial responders and progressors had significantly lower diversity. CD4+ but not CD8+ TCR diversity rose significantly by C4D1 (p=0.0027 vs p=0.16), most apparent in complete responders (p=0.02). The study was limited to a single clinical trial cohort, and causes of repertoire differences, possibly disease activity or prior therapy, remained undefined.

From the cysteine up to the phenylalanine, the CDR3 has a length of 15 residues. Only CDR3 DNA remains: 45 bases, in frame from the first base. Via the germline V gene (reference sequence), CDR1 is GTSNPN and CDR2 SVGIG. The trim is 2 bases for V and 4 bases for J, with a gap of 17 bases between the germline ends. The Qiagen DNeasy kit was used to extract genomic DNA both from unsorted PBMCs and from the negatively selected CD4+ and CD8+ fractions. Amplification of TCR beta CDR3 regions was done by immunoSEQ multiplex PCR with primers that anneal to V and J segments. Amplification bias was minimized using a synthetic immune receptor repertoire, and residual bias was removed computationally after sequencing. On the authors' methods: Custom Python scripts were used to quantify repertoire diversity as the Shannon entropy index. Unsorted, CD4+ and CD8+ repertoires were analyzed separately, except for combined analyses in which CD4+ and CD8+ sequences were merged in silico. A clone was considered expanded if an increase in frequency of at least 2-fold after treatment relative to C1D1 was found, and a pseudocount of 0.5 was applied to clones undetected at baseline. Singleton clones were defined as clones with 0 or 1 copy at C1D1, and non-singleton clones were defined as clones with 2 or more copies. By matching protein sequences in sorted samples from the same patient, clones expanded in unsorted samples were annotated as CD4+, CD8+ or unknown. Wilcoxon tests on paired samples were used to test changes in diversity from C1D1 to C4D1. The table was pulled from immuneACCESS by TCRdb, which kept in-frame rearrangements only. Such tables lose some clones; where checked, under half of the loss comes from unresolved V genes, and the rest has no known cause. Clone size and the V and J calls come from that table; the DNA yielded D and trimming. This sample gives roughly 41,000 clones in total; more than 70% of them show up just once. Approximately 20% of the sample is in the top ten clones.

The table lists this clone with many counts. Its antigen has not been determined. Per-nucleotide qualities are absent, and no much larger clonotype sits a single base away. The time point label of this sample denotes: cycle 1 day 1 (C1D1), immediately before nivolumab initiation. Relapse after autologous stem cell transplantation had occurred in all trial patients, and cohorts A, B and C were distinguished by prior brentuximab vedotin exposure. The trial cohort included 45 to 65 patients with relapsed/refractory classical Hodgkin lymphoma, and each patient had a best overall response of complete response, partial response or progressive disease. In the multi-cohort phase II CheckMate 205 trial, trial patients received single-agent nivolumab. An independent review committee assessed best overall response by applying the 2007 International Working Group response criteria. Trial PBMCs were collected immediately before nivolumab initiation (C1D1) and during therapy at cycle 2 day 1 and cycle 4 day 1. Peripheral blood was collected in 8 mL Vacutainer Cell Preparation Tubes, from which PBMCs were isolated by centrifugation and then cryopreserved.

The sample was peripheral blood mononuclear cells (PBMCs), taken at baseline. The receptor was isolated from a human donor with classical Hodgkin lymphoma. Recombination joined TRBV30 with TRBJ1-1, and TRBD1 may be the D gene, going by 5 matching bases. The DNA sequence reads TGTGCCTGGAGTACCCCTTGGGTGGGGGGCACTGAAGCTTTCTTT. This sequence encodes CAWSTPWVGGTEAFF.